This is a list of T cell receptor beta chains from one sample in a study of T-cell memory formation after mild COVID-19. TCRdb independently ran MiXCR on the 5' RACE reads; one entry per CDR3 protein. The sample lists under 300,000 distinct CDR3 sequences, approximately 8% occurring once. Sequencing input: PBMCs or a T cell subset sorted from them (not recorded which). The receptors come from a man younger than 35 who had mild COVID-19 (a few samples of this study predate the infection). Cell type and time point are not known. Both conserved end residues are part of each CDR3. The D gene is left open where the match is weak. Rows may omit the clone size; those that give it use once, few, many or a size class.

>TRBD1|few|TRBV18|TRBJ1-1
TGTGCCAGCTCACGAACCGGGACAGCCGAAGCTTTCTTT
CASSRTGTAEAFF
>TRBD2|NA|TRBV20-1|TRBJ2-5
TGCAGTGCTGGCGAGACTACGACGCGGGGGGCGCAGGAAGAGACCCAGTACTTC
CSAGETTTRGAQEETQYF
>NA|NA|TRBV9|TRBJ2-3
TGTGCCAGCAGCGTATTTAGCGTGGCTAGCACAGATACGCAGTATTTT
CASSVFSVASTDTQYF
>NA|few|TRBV7-2|TRBJ1-2
TGTGCCAGCAGCGGGGGGGCTCGGGGCTACACCTTC
CASSGGARGYTF
>TRBD1|NA|TRBV18|TRBJ1-6
TGTGCCAGCTCACCTGGACAGGGTCGCTCACCCCTCCACTTT
CASSPGQGRSPLHF
>NA|few|TRBV5-1|TRBJ2-3
TGCGCCAGCAGCTTGGGTTGGGGACCAAACACAGATACGCAGTATTTT
CASSLGWGPNTDTQYF
>NA|NA|TRBV6-5|TRBJ2-4
TGTGCCAGCAAAGCCGGGACACCAACCAAAAACATTCAGTACTTC
CASKAGTPTKNIQYF
>NA|NA|TRBV7-2|TRBJ2-1
TGTGCCAGCCTCGAGGGGTCCGAGTCCTACAATGAGCAGTTCTTC
CASLEGSESYNEQFF
>NA|many|TRBV7-2|TRBJ2-2
TGTGCCAGCAGCTACATGGGTTGGTCCGGGGAGCTGTTTTTT
CASSYMGWSGELFF
>NA|NA|TRBV5-6|TRBJ2-1
TGTGCCAGCAGCACGACAGGAGAGCAGTTCTTC
CASSTTGEQFF
>NA|many|TRBV6-5|TRBJ1-1
TGTGCCAGCAGTTATGGTGAGAACACTGAAGCTTTCTTT
CASSYGENTEAFF
>NA|many|TRBV5-1|TRBJ1-1
TGCGCCAGCAGCCCCGGCTACACTGAAGCTTTCTTT
CASSPGYTEAFF
>NA|many|TRBV20-1|TRBJ2-6
TGCAGTGCTAGGATTTCTGGGGCCAACGTCCTGACTTTC
CSARISGANVLTF
>TRBD2|many|TRBV6-2/TRBV6-3|TRBJ2-1
TGTGCCAGTGGACTAGCGGGCCCCTATGAGCAGTTCTTC
CASGLAGPYEQFF
>NA|NA|TRBV2|TRBJ1-5
TGTGCCAGCAGGAGGACGGATAGCAATCAGCCCCAGCATTTT
CASRRTDSNQPQHF
>NA|few|TRBV4-2|TRBJ1-6
TGTGCCAGCAGCCCAATTACCAGGTTACCCCTCCACTTT
CASSPITRLPLHF
>NA|NA|TRBV7-2|TRBJ2-1
TGTGCCAGCAACATAGGGCGGCTAGCGTGGGTAAATGAGCAGTTCTTC
CASNIGRLAWVNEQFF
>NA|NA|TRBV21-1|TRBJ1-1
TGTGCCAGCAGCAAAGGTGGTTACCGAGAGAACACTGAAGCTTTCTTT
CASSKGGYRENTEAFF
>TRBD2|many|TRBV12-3/TRBV12-4|TRBJ2-5
TGTGCCAGCAGTTTAGGACTAGCGGGATCGGAGACCCAGTACTTC
CASSLGLAGSETQYF
>NA|NA|TRBV12-5|TRBJ2-2
TGTGCTAGTGGTTTAGGACTTCTCACCGGGGAGCTGTTTTTT
CASGLGLLTGELFF
>TRBD1|many|TRBV24-1|TRBJ2-1
TGTGCCACCAGTGATCCGGGACAGGGCAACAATGAGCAGTTCTTC
CATSDPGQGNNEQFF
>NA|few|TRBV7-9|TRBJ2-2
TGTGCCAGCAGCTCTCTTTGGGGGCGGAACACCGGGGAGCTGTTTTTT
CASSSLWGRNTGELFF
>NA|many|TRBV5-1|TRBJ2-6
TGCGCCAGCAGCTTGGAACTCTCCTCTGGGGCCAACGTCCTGACTTTC
CASSLELSSGANVLTF
>TRBD1|NA|TRBV5-5|TRBJ2-5
TGTGCCAGCAGCTTGGCCCTGGCAGGGGGCGTTGAGACCCAGTACTTC
CASSLALAGGVETQYF
>TRBD1|NA|TRBV6-5|TRBJ1-5
TGTGCCAGCAGTTACTCGCCGGGACAGGGTTGGCCCCAGCATTTT
CASSYSPGQGWPQHF